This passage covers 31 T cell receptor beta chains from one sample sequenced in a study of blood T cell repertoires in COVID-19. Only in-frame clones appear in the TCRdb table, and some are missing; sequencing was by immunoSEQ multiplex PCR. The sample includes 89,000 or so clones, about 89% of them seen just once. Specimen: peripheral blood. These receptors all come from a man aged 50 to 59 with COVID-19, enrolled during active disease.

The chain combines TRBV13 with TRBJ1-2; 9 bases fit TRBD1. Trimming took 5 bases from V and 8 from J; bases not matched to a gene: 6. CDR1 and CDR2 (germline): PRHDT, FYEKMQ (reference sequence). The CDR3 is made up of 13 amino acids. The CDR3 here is CASSATGGWGYTF. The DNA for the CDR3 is TGTGCCAGCAGCGCAACAGGGGGCTGGGGCTACACCTTC.

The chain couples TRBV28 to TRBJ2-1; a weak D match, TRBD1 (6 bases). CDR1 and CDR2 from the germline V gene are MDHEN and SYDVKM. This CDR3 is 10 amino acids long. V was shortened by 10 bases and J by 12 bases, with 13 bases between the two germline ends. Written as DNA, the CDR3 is TGTGCCACGAAGGGGGAGTTGCAGTTCTTC. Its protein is CATKGELQFF.

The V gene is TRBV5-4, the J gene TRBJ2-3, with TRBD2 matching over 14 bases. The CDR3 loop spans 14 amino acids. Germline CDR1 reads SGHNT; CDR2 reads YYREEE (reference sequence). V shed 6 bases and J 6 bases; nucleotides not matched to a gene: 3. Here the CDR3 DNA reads TGTGCCAGCACCCGGACTAGCGGGGGGGATACGCAGTATTTT. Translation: CASTRTSGGDTQYF. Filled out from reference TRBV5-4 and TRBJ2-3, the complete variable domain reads ETGVTQSPTHLIKTRGQQVTLRCSSQSGHNTVSWYQQALGQGPQFIFQYYREEENGRGNFPPRFSGLQFPNYSSELNVNALELDDSALYLCASTRTSGGDTQYFGPGTRLTVL.

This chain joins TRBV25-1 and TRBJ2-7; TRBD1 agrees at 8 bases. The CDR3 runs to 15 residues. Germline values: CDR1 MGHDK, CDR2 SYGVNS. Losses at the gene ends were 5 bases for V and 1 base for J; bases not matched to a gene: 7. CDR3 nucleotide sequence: TGTGCCAGCAGTAGCCGGACAGGGTCTTCCTACGAGCAGTACTTC. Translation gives CASSSRTGSSYEQYF.

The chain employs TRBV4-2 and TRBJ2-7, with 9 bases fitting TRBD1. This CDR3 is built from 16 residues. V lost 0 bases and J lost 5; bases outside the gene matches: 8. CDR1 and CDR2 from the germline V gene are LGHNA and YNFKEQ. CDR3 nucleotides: TGTGCCAGCAGCCAAGAAGACAGGGGGAACTTCGACGAGCAGTACTTC. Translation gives CASSQEDRGNFDEQYF.

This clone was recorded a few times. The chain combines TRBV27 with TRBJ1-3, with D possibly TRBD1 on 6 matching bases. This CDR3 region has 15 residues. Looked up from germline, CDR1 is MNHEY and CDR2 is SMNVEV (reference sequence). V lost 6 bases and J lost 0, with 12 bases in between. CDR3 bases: TGTGCCAGCAGACAGACAGGACACTCTGGAAACACCATATATTTT. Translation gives CASRQTGHSGNTIYF.

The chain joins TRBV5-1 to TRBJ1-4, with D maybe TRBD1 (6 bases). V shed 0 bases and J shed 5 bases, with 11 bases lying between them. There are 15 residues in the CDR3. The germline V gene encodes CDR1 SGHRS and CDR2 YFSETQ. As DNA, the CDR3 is TGCGCCAGCAGCTTGGTAGGGGGTCGGAATGAAAAACTGTTTTTT. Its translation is CASSLVGGRNEKLFF.

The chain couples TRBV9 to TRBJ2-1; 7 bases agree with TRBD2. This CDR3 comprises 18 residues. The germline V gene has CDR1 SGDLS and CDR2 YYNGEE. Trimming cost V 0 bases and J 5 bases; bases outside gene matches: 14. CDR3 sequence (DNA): TGTGCCAGCAGCGTAGCAGCGGGGTGGGCGCGACTTGACAATGAGCAGTTCTTC. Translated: CASSVAAGWARLDNEQFF.

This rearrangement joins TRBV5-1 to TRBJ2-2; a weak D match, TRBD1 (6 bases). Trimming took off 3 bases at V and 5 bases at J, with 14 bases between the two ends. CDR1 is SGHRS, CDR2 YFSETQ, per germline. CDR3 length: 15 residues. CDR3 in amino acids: CASSYDGTPTGELFF. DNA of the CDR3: TGCGCCAGCAGCTACGACGGGACACCAACCGGGGAGCTGTTTTTT. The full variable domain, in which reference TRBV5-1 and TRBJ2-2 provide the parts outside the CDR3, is KAGVTQTPRYLIKTRGQQVTLSCSPISGHRSVSWYQQTPGQGLQFLFEYFSETQRNKGNFPGRFSGRQFSNSRSEMNVSTLELGDSALYLCASSYDGTPTGELFFGEGSRLTVL.

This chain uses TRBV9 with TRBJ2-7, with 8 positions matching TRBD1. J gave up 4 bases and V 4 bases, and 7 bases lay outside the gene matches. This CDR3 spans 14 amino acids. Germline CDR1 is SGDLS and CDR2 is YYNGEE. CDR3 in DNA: TGTGCCAGCAGCCCCGGACAGGGCTGGTACGAGCAGTACTTC. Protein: CASSPGQGWYEQYF. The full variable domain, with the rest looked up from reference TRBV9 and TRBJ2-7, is DSGVTQTPKHLITATGQRVTLRCSPRSGDLSVYWYQQSLDQGLQFLIQYYNGEERAKGNILERFSAQQFPDLHSELNLSSLELGDSALYFCASSPGQGWYEQYFGPGTRLTVT.

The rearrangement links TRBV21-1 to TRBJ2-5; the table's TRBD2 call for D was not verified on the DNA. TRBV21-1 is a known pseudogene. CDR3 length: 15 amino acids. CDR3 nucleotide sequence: TGTGCCAGCAGCAAAGACCTAGCGGCACAAGAGACCCAGTACTTC. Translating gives CASSKDLAAQETQYF.

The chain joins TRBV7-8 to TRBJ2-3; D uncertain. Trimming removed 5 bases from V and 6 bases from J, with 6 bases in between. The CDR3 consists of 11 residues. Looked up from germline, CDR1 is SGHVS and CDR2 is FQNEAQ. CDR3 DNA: TGTGCCAGCAGCATGGGCGATACGCAGTATTTT. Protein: CASSMGDTQYF.

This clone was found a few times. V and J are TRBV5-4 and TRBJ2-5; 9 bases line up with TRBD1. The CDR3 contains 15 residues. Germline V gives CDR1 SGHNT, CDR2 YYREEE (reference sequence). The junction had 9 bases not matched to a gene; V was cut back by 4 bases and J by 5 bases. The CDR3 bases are TGTGCCAGCAGCCGGGACAGGGCTACTCGGGAGACCCAGTACTTC. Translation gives CASSRDRATRETQYF.

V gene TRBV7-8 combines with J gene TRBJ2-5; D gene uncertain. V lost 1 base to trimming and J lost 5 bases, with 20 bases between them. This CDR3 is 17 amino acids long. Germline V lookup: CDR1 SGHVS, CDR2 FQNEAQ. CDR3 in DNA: TGTGCCAGCAGCTTAGTCGGAACAGCTGCACTTCATGAGACCCAGTACTTC. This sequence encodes CASSLVGTAALHETQYF.

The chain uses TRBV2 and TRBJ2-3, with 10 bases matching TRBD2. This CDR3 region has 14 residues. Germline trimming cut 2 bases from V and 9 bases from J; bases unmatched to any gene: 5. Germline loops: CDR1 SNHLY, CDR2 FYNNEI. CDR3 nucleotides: TGTGCCAGCAGTGAACGGCTAGCGGGGGTGACGCAGTATTTT. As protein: CASSERLAGVTQYF.

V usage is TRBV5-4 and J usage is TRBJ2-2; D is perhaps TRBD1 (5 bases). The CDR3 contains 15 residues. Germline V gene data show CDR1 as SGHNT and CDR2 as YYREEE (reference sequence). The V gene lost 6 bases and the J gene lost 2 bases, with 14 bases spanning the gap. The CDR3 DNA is TGTGCCAGCACCTACTGGGGCCGTAACACCGGGGAGCTGTTTTTT. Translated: CASTYWGRNTGELFF.

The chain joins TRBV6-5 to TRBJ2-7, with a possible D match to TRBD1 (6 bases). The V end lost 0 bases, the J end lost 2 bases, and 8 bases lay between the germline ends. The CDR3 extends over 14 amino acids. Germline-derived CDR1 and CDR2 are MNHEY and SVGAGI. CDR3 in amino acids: CASSYSAGAYEQYF. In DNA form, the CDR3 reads TGTGCCAGCAGTTACTCGGCAGGGGCCTACGAGCAGTACTTC.

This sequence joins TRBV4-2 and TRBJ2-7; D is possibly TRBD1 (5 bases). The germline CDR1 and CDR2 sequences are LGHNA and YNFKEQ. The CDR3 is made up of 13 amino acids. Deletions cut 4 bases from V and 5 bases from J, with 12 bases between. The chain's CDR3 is CASSRQGRDEQYF. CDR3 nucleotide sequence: TGTGCCAGCAGCCGTCAGGGAAGGGACGAGCAGTACTTC.

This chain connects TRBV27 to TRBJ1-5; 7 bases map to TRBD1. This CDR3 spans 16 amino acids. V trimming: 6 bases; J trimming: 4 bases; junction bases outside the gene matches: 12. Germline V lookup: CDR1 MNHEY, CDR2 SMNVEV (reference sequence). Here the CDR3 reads CASSPLRGQANQPQHF. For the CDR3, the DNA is TGTGCCAGCAGCCCTCTTAGAGGACAGGCTAATCAGCCCCAGCATTTT.

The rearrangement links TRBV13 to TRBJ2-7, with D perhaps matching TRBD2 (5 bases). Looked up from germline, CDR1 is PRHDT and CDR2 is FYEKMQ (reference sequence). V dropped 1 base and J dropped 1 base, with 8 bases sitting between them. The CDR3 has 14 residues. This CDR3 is CASSLERRSYEQYF. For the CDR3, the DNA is TGTGCCAGCAGCTTAGAGAGGAGGTCCTACGAGCAGTACTTC.

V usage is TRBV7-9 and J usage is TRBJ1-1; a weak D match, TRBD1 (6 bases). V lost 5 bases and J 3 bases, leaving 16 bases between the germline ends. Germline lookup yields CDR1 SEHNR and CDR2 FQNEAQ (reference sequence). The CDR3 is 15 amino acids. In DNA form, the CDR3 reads TGTGCCAGCAGCAACCCCGGGGGGCGCGACACTGAAGCTTTCTTT. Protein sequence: CASSNPGGRDTEAFF.

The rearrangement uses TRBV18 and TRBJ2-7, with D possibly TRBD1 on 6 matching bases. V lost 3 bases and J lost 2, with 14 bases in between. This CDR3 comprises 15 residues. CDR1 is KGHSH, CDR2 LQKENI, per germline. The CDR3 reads CASSPPGQVTYEQYF. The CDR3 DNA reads TGTGCCAGCTCACCCCCGGGACAAGTTACCTACGAGCAGTACTTC.

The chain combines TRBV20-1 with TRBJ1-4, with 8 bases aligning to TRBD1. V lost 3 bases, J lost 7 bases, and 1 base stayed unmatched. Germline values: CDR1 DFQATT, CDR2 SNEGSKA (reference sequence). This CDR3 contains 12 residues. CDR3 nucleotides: TGCAGTGCTAGTGGACAGGGTGAAAAACTGTTTTTT. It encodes CSASGQGEKLFF.

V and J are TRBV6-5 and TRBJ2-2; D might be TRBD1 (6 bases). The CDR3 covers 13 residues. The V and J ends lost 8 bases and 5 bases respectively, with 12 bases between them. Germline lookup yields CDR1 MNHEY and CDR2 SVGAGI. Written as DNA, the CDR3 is TGTGCCAGCCGAAACACAGGGACCGGGGAGCTGTTTTTT. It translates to CASRNTGTGELFF.

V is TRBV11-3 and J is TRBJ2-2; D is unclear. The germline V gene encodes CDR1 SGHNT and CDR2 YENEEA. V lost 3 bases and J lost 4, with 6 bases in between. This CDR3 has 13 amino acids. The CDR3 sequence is CASSFPGTGELFF. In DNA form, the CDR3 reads TGTGCCAGCAGCTTCCCGGGCACCGGGGAGCTGTTTTTT.

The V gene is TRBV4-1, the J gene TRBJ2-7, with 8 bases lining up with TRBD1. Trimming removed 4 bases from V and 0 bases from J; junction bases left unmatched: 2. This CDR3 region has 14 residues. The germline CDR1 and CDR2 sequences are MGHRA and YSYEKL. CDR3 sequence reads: CASSRGTGSYEQYF. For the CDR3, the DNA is TGCGCCAGCAGCCGTGGGACAGGCTCCTACGAGCAGTACTTC.

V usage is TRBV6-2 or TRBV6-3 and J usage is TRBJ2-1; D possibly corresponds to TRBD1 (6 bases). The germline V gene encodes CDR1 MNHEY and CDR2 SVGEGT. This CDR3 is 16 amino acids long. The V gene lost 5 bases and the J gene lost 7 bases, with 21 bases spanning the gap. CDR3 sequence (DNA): TGTGCCAGCAGTGCGTTGGACAGCTTCCCTCAGAATGAGCAGTTCTTC. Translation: CASSALDSFPQNEQFF.

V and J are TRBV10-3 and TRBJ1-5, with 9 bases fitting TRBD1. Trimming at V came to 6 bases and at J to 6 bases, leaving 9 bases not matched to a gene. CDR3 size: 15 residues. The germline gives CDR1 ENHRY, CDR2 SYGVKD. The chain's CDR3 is CAIRPGQGIGQPQHF. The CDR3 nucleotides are TGTGCCATCAGGCCGGGACAGGGAATCGGTCAGCCCCAGCATTTT.

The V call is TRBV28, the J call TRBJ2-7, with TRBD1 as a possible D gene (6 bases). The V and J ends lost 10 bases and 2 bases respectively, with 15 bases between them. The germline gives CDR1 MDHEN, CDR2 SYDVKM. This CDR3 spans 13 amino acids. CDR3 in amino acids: CATRRGIAYEQYF. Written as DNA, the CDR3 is TGTGCCACCCGCAGGGGAATCGCCTACGAGCAGTACTTC.

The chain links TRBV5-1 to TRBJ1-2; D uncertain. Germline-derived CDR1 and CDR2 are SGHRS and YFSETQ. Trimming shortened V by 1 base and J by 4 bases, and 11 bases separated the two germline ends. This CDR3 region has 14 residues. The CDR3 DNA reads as TGCGCCAGCAGCTTGCCGGGATCGGTCTATGGCTACACCTTC. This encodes CASSLPGSVYGYTF.

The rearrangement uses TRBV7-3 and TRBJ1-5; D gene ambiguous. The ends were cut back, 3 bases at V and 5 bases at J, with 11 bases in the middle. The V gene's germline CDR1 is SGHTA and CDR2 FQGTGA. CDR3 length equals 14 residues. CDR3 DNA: TGTGCCAGCAGCTTGCACAATCTCGATCAGCCCCAGCATTTT. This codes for CASSLHNLDQPQHF.